This T cell receptor beta chain was sequenced for a study of identical twins (dated by TCRdb to about 2016). Notes on the research overall: TCR alpha and beta repertoires from monozygotic twins, unrelated adults of various ages and cord blood were deep-sequenced to test whether fetal clonotypes persist. To rule out contamination, the twin experiments were replicated at different times with different library preparation protocols. Findings and caveats that apply to the study as a whole: Abundant cord blood beta clonotypes carried fewer insertions; young adult naive repertoires showed a weaker similar trend, while memory repertoires showed none. Invariant T cells such as MAIT and iNKT could partly confound zero-insertion analyses, although diverse VJ usage argued against such confounding for most clonotypes. Out-of-frame TCR alpha sharing in monozygotic twins was systematically underestimated by recombination models, whereas sharing between unrelated individuals was in agreement with the recombination models. Excess twin sharing in beta out-of-frame sequences was weaker because fewer shared sequences lowered the signal-to-noise ratio. Compared with coincidental sharing between unrelated individuals, out-of-frame TCR alpha sequences shared between twins had an excess of sequences with low generation probability. Conclusions relied on cross-sectional statistical analysis, since the same donors could not be followed over many years.

The receptor library was made with 5' RACE. The data were produced on an Illumina HiSeq 2000. Template switching introduced a universal primer binding site; the final cDNA contained a unique molecular identifier, enabling accurate counting of TCR cDNA molecules. First-strand cDNA for TCR alpha and beta chains was synthesized from specific primers in the conserved constant-segment region. To control for contamination, every cDNA library carried two barcodes: a SMART-Mk sample barcode plus Illumina barcodes. TruSeq adapter sequences, together with Illumina sample barcodes, were added in two successive PCR steps. The TCR alpha and beta cDNA libraries were sequenced on the Illumina HiSeq platform using custom primers. From the authors' description of their analysis: MiGEC processed the raw reads to extract unique molecular identifiers, while MiXCR was used to determine the CDR3 positions. Recombination models were inferred per individual with the repgenHMM and IGoR tools using an EM algorithm. Shared clonotype analysis was performed with the tcR package in R, normalizing sharing by the product of cloneset sizes. To study raw recombination free of thymic and clonal selection effects, out-of-frame nonproductive sequences were analyzed. The public reads were reprocessed in TCRdb via fastp at Q25 and MiXCR, keeping in-frame beta chains. Identical CDR3 protein sequences are pooled into one entry, listed with their most common genes and DNA. The V and J calls were determined by TCRdb, not by the authors. The sample table records about 530,000 distinct CDR3 sequences; over 12% of these occur just once. The top ten hold 0.35% to 0.45% of the sample.

From the cysteine through the phenylalanine, the CDR3 covers 15 amino acids. The entry retains the CDR3 DNA only, 45 bases that are in frame from base 1. The germline V gene (reference sequence) provides CDR1 LGHDT and CDR2 YNNKEL. Details on this clonotype: This receptor's antigen is unknown. Its ends do not fully match the called genes, so a read error is possible.

All donors were healthy Caucasians. The twin cohort comprised three pairs of female monozygotic twins, all aged about 18 to 30 years. Positive isolation kits from Invitrogen were used to isolate the CD4+ and CD8+ T cell populations. In addition, the sample was reused for a study of yellow fever vaccine responses in identical twins. Drawing on the second study: The authors reported that the T cell response to vaccination in identical twins appeared partly convergent and partly personalized. In the study, vaccine-responding T cell clones were precisely tracked in identical twins.

Material for sequencing was CD4+ T cells sorted from blood. The V and J segments used are TRBV3-1 and TRBJ2-5; 7 nucleotides in the junction match TRBD2. The source is a woman between 18 and 29 years old in good health. The base sequence is TGTGCCAGCAGCCAACGCGGGGGAGCCCAAGAGACCCAGAACTTC. Translated, it reads CASSQRGGAQETQNF.